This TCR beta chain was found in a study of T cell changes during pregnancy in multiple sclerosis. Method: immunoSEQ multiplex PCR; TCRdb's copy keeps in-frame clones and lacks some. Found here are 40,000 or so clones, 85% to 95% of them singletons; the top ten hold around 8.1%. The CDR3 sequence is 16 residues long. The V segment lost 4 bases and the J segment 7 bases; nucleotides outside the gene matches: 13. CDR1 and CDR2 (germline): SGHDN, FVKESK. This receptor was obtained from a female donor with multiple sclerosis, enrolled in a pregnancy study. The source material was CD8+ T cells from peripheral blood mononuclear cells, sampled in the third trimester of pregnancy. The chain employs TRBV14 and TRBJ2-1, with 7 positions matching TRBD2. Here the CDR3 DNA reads TGTGCCAGCAGCCCAAGAGCGGGAAATGAGGTAAATGAGCAGTTCTTC. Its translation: CASSPRAGNEVNEQFF. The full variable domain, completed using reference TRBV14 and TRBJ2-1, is EAGVTQFPSHSVIEKGQTVTLRCDPISGHDNLYWYRRVMGKEIKFLLHFVKESKQDESGMPNNRFLAERTGGTYSTLKVQPAELEDSGVYFCASSPRAGNEVNEQFFGPGTRLTVL.